One and the same sample provided the 19 T cell receptor beta chains below, sequenced in a study of STAT5B mutations in CD4+ large granular lymphocyte leukemia. Produced via immunoSEQ multiplex PCR; TCRdb's table is partial and in-frame only. The top ten clones hold under 85% of a sample with a few thousand clones, 65% to 85% of them seen once. Material for sequencing was PBMCs. All receptors derive from a man aged 65 to 85 with CD4+ T-cell large granular lymphocyte leukemia.

This chain uses TRBV25-1 with TRBJ2-7, with 7 bases aligning to TRBD1. This CDR3 has 15 amino acids. CDR1 and CDR2 (germline): MGHDK, SYGVNS. The trim removed 4 bases at V and 2 bases at J, leaving 8 bases unmatched. The CDR3 reads CASSATGESAYEQYF. In DNA, the CDR3 is TGTGCCAGCAGTGCAACAGGGGAAAGCGCCTACGAGCAGTACTTC.

The V call is TRBV19, the J call TRBJ1-1; possibly TRBD1 for D (5 bases). This CDR3 spans 11 amino acids. Trimming pared 5 bases from V and 8 bases from J, leaving 9 bases between. Per the germline V gene, CDR1 is LNHDA and CDR2 is SQIVND (reference sequence). The CDR3 region has the DNA TGTGCCAGTAGTCGGGGGTGGGAAGCTTTCTTT. Amino acid sequence: CASSRGWEAFF.

The chain carries TRBV4-1 and TRBJ2-5, with 14 nucleotides matching TRBD2. The CDR3 is 17 residues long. Per the germline V gene, CDR1 is MGHRA and CDR2 is YSYEKL. After removal of 3 bases from V and 5 bases from J, the junction contained 8 bases not matched to a gene. The chain's CDR3 is CASSHPTSGRGGETQYF. CDR3 bases: TGCGCCAGCAGCCACCCGACTAGCGGGAGGGGTGGCGAGACCCAGTACTTC.

The rearrangement uses TRBV4-1 and TRBJ2-3, with D possibly being TRBD1 or TRBD2 (6 bases each). Trimming took 3 bases from V and 4 from J, leaving 11 bases between them. The germline gives CDR1 MGHRA, CDR2 YSYEKL. This CDR3 is built from 14 residues. CDR3 amino acids: CASSHPGAADTQYF. CDR3 in DNA: TGCGCCAGCAGCCACCCGGGGGCGGCAGATACGCAGTATTTT.

The gene calls are TRBV11-2 and TRBJ2-7; tentatively, D is TRBD2 (6 bases). V lost 5 bases to trimming and J lost 6 bases, with 14 bases between them. Per the germline V gene, CDR1 is SGHAT and CDR2 is FQNNGV. The CDR3 consists of 13 residues. The CDR3 DNA is TGTGCCAGCAGCGCAGGCGTCGGGAGCGAGCAGTACTTC. Amino acid sequence: CASSAGVGSEQYF.

This chain uses TRBV29-1 with TRBJ2-7; 7 bases fit TRBD1. The V and J ends lost 5 bases and 1 base, in that order; junction bases with no gene match: 5. The CDR3 consists of 13 residues. Looked up from germline, CDR1 is SQVTM and CDR2 is ANQGSEA. Here the CDR3 DNA reads TGCAGCGTTTACACGGGACAGTCCTACGAGCAGTACTTC. It is translated as CSVYTGQSYEQYF.

By share, this clone counts as medium-sized. This chain joins TRBV10-3 and TRBJ2-1, with 9 bases that match TRBD1. The CDR3 runs 15 residues. Germline CDR1 ENHRY, CDR2 SYGVKD. The V and J ends lost 6 bases and 2 bases, in that order; junction bases with no gene match: 5. The CDR3 reads CAIRRTGAPYNEQFF. In nucleotides, the CDR3 is TGTGCCATCAGACGGACAGGGGCCCCCTACAATGAGCAGTTCTTC.

This clone occurred a few times. The chain joins TRBV7-9 to TRBJ1-2, with D uncertain. V was clipped by 10 bases and J by 6 bases, with 12 bases between them. This CDR3 region has 11 residues. Germline CDR1 is SEHNR and CDR2 is FQNEAQ (reference sequence). CDR3 protein: CATPDYHGYTF. The CDR3 bases are TGTGCCACCCCGGACTACCATGGCTACACCTTC.

The chain carries TRBV15 and TRBJ1-1, with D perhaps matching TRBD1 (5 bases). The CDR3 sequence is 14 residues long. V was shortened by 0 bases and J by 4 bases, with 9 bases between the two germline ends. Germline CDR1 is LNHNV and CDR2 is YYDKDF (reference sequence). The CDR3 is CATSRDGGGTEAFF. The CDR3 DNA reads as TGTGCCACCAGCAGAGATGGGGGGGGCACTGAAGCTTTCTTT. Combining the CDR3 with reference TRBV15 and TRBJ1-1 gives the whole variable domain DAMVIQNPRYQVTQFGKPVTLSCSQTLNHNVMYWYQQKSSQAPKLLFHYYDKDFNNEADTPDNFQSRRPNTSFCFLDIRSPGLGDTAMYLCATSRDGGGTEAFFGQGTRLTVV.

The V call is TRBV7-8, the J call TRBJ2-7; TRBD2 might be the D (7 bases). Trimming took off 1 base at V and 7 bases at J, with 17 bases between the two ends. The CDR3 is 15 amino acids. Germline V gene lookup returns CDR1 SGHVS and CDR2 FQNEAQ. In nucleotides, the CDR3 is TGTGCCAGCAGCTTAGAGTATCGGGGGGCGGGTGAGCAGTACTTC. Its protein product is CASSLEYRGAGEQYF. Full variable domain (missing parts from reference TRBV7-8 and TRBJ2-7): GAGVSQSPRYKVAKRGQDVALRCDPISGHVSLFWYQQALGQGPEFLTYFQNEAQLDKSGLPSDRFFAERPEGSVSTLKIQRTQQEDSAVYLCASSLEYRGAGEQYFGPGTRLTVT.

V usage is TRBV7-2 and J usage is TRBJ2-7; 7 bases map to TRBD2. The germline V gene has CDR1 SGHTA and CDR2 FQGNSA. Trimming took 5 bases from V and 2 from J; bases not matched to a gene: 6. There are 14 residues in the CDR3. As DNA, the CDR3 is TGTGCCAGCAGCACAGTAGCGGGTCCCTACGAGCAGTACTTC. Its protein is CASSTVAGPYEQYF.

This clone was found once. V and J are TRBV30 and TRBJ2-5; no reliable D call. This CDR3 contains 15 residues. Looked up from germline, CDR1 is GTSNPN and CDR2 is SVGIG (reference sequence). Between the trimmed V and J ends, which lost 2 bases and 2 bases, there was a span of 15 bases. The CDR3 DNA is TGTGCCTGGAGTTTCGGTGCGGCCTCGCAAGAGACCCAGTACTTC. Amino acid sequence: CAWSFGAASQETQYF.

The V and J genes are TRBV7-9 and TRBJ1-1, with D possibly being TRBD1 (6 bases). V was trimmed by 5 bases and J by 0 bases, leaving 16 bases between them. The germline CDR1 and CDR2 sequences are SEHNR and FQNEAQ (reference sequence). The CDR3 runs 16 residues. The CDR3 is CASSTPGARMNTEAFF. Here the CDR3 DNA reads TGTGCCAGCAGCACCCCAGGGGCACGTATGAACACTGAAGCTTTCTTT.

The genes are TRBV9 and TRBJ1-1; D is unclear. In germline, CDR1 is SGDLS, CDR2 YYNGEE. V was clipped by 4 bases and J by 2 bases, with 12 bases between them. The CDR3 consists of 14 residues. The CDR3 nucleotides read TGTGCCAGCAGCCCTCTCCAGAGTAACACTGAAGCTTTCTTT. The encoded protein is CASSPLQSNTEAFF.

The gene calls are TRBV10-3 and TRBJ2-1; 12 bases fit TRBD2. This CDR3 has 16 residues. Germline lookup yields CDR1 ENHRY and CDR2 SYGVKD. The V segment lost 8 bases and the J segment 3 bases; nucleotides outside the gene matches: 8. The CDR3: CAIGSTSGGLYNEQFF. The DNA for the CDR3 is TGTGCCATCGGATCGACTAGCGGGGGCCTCTACAATGAGCAGTTCTTC.

The chain employs TRBV7-2 and TRBJ1-2; D possibly corresponds to TRBD1 (5 bases). Germline values: CDR1 SGHTA, CDR2 FQGNSA. The CDR3 is 13 amino acids. Trimming shortened V by 0 bases and J by 5 bases, and 7 bases separated the two germline ends. The CDR3: CASSLAPGYGYTF. CDR3 in DNA: TGTGCCAGCAGCTTAGCCCCAGGGTATGGCTACACCTTC.

This clone was seen only a few times. The chain joins TRBV19 to TRBJ1-4; D gene uncertain. The CDR3 sequence is 13 residues long. Trimming left V 4 bases short and J 8 bases short, with 11 bases between. Germline V lookup: CDR1 LNHDA, CDR2 SQIVND (reference sequence). The CDR3 nucleotides are TGTGCCAGTAGTAGCCGGGAATACGAAAAACTGTTTTTT. Its protein is CASSSREYEKLFF. Drawing the rest from reference TRBV19 and TRBJ1-4, the complete variable domain is DGGITQSPKYLFRKEGQNVTLSCEQNLNHDAMYWYRQDPGQGLRLIYYSQIVNDFQKGDIAEGYSVSREKKESFPLTVTSAQKNPTAFYLCASSSREYEKLFFGSGTQLSVL.

This clone was counted only a few times. This sequence joins TRBV11-2 and TRBJ2-7; TRBD1 agrees at 9 bases. Germline loops: CDR1 SGHAT, CDR2 FQNNGV. The CDR3 consists of 14 residues. J gave up 5 bases and V 3 bases, and 5 bases lay outside the gene matches. CDR3 region: CASSFPGQGNEQYF. The CDR3 DNA reads TGTGCCAGCAGCTTCCCGGGACAGGGTAACGAGCAGTACTTC.

The CDR3, as DNA: TGTGCCAGCAGTCCCACCCCAGGCCGAGAGACCCAGTACTTC. Amino acids: CASSPTPGRETQYF. The J gene is TRBJ2-5, the V gene TRBV27, with unresolved D. The CDR3 covers 14 residues. In germline, CDR1 is MNHEY, CDR2 SMNVEV (reference sequence). The V and J ends lost 5 bases and 4 bases respectively, with 14 bases between them.